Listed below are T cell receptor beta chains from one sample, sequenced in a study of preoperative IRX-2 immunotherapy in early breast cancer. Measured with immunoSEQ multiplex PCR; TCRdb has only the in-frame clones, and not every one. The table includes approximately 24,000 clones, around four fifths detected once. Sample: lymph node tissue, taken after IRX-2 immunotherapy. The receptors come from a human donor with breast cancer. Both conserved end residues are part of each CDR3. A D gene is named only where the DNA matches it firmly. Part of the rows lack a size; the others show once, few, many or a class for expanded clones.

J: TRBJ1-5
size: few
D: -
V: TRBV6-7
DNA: TGTGCCAGCAGCCTCCCGGGGGCTCGGCAGCCCCAGCATTTT
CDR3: CASSLPGARQPQHF

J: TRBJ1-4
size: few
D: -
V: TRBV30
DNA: TGTGCCTGGACCCGGGGGGACCATAATGAAAAACTGTTTTTT
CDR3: CAWTRGDHNEKLFF

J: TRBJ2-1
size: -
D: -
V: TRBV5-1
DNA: TGCGCCAGCAGCTTAGGGACTGTCAGGGGTGAGCAGTTCTTC
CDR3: CASSLGTVRGEQFF

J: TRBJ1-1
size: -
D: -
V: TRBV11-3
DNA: TGTGCCAGCAGCTTGTGGGCAGTTCCGCGGGTAACTCACTTT
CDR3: CASSLWAVPRVTHF

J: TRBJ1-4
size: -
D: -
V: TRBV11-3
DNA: TGTGCCAGCAGCCCTCTATCCGGTTCTTTGCTAAAACTGTTTTTT
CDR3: CASSPLSGSLLKLFF

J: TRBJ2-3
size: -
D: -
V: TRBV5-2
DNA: TGTGCCAGCAGCACGGGACCACGCACAGATACGCAGTATTTT
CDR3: CASSTGPRTDTQYF

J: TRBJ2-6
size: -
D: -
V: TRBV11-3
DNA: TGTGCCAGCAGCTACCCCCCAACAGGGACTGGGGCCAACGTCCTGACTTTC
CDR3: CASSYPPTGTGANVLTF

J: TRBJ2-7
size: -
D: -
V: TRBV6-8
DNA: TGTGCCAGCAGTCAAATGGGACCCCTGGGCAGGGCCAACTCCTACGAGCAGTACTTC
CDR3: CASSQMGPLGRANSYEQYF

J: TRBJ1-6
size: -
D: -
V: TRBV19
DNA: TGTGCCAGTAGTTTTGGACGGATGAGTAATTCACCCCTCCACTTT
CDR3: CASSFGRMSNSPLHF

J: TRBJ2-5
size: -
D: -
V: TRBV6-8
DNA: TGTGCCAGCAGCCAAAGTCGGGAGACCCAGTACTTC
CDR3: CASSQSRETQYF

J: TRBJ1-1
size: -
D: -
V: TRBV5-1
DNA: TGCGCCAGCAGCTTTGAACAGAGCAGAACTGAAGCTTTCTTT
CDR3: CASSFEQSRTEAFF

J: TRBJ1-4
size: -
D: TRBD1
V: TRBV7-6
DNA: TGTGCCAGCAGCTTGTCGATGGGGACAGGGGATGAAAAACTGTTTTTT
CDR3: CASSLSMGTGDEKLFF

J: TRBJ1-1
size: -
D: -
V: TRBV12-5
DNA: TGTGCTAGTGGTTTCGGGGCTCTGGCTTTCTTT
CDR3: CASGFGALAFF

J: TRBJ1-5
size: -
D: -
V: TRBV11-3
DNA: TGTGCCAGCAGCTTCGGGGGATCTGGAGGCAATCAGCCCCAGCATTTT
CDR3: CASSFGGSGGNQPQHF

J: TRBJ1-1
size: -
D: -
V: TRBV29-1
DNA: TGCAGCGTTATTCCTAATCAGTGGAACACTGAAGCTTTCTTT
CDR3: CSVIPNQWNTEAFF

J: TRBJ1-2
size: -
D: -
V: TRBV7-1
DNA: TGTGCCAGCAGCGCGGGACCCACTGGCTATGGCTACACCTTC
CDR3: CASSAGPTGYGYTF

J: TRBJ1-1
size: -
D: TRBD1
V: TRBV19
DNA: TGTGCCACCGGAGACAGGGGCGACACTGAAGCTTTCTTT
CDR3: CATGDRGDTEAFF

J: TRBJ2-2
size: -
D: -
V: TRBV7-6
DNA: TGTGCCAGCAGCTTAGAGGGGCCGACCGGGGAGCTGTTTTTT
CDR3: CASSLEGPTGELFF

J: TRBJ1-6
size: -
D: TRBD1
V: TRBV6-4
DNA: TGTGCCAGCACCCCGAGAGGGGGCGCGCCTTCACCCCTCCACTTT
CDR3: CASTPRGGAPSPLHF

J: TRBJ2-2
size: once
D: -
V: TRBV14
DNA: TGTGCCAGCAGCCATTGGGTCACCGGGGAGCTGTTTTTT
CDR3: CASSHWVTGELFF

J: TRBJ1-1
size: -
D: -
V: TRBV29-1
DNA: TGCAGCGCCCACGGGGGGGGAGGTACTGAAGCTTTCTTT
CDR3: CSAHGGGGTEAFF

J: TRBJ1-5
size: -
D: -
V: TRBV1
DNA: TGCGCCAGCAGCCAAGAAGGGGTTACCTCTCAGCCCCAGCATTTT
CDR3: CASSQEGVTSQPQHF

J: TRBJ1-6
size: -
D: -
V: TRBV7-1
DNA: TGTGCCAACAGCTTAGATAGCTCCTATAATTCACCCCTCCACTTT
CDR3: CANSLDSSYNSPLHF

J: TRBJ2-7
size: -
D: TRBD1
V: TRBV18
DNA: TGTGCCAGCTCACCACGGACAGGGTCCCTCGAGCAGTACTTC
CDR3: CASSPRTGSLEQYF

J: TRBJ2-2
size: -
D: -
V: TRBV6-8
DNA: TGTGCCATCTCCGACCAATACACCGGGGAGCTGTTTTTT
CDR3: CAISDQYTGELFF

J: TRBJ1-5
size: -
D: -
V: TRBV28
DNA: TGTGCCAGCAGTTTGGGAGGTGGGTCCAGCAATCAGCCCCAGCATTTT
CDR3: CASSLGGGSSNQPQHF

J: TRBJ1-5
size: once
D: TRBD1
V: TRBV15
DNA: TGTGCCACCAGCAGAGTGGAGGGGGCGAGGGGCAATCAGCCCCAGCATTTT
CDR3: CATSRVEGARGNQPQHF

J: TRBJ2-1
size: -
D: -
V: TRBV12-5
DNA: TGTGCCAGCTCCTTTGGGGACGCCTCCTACAATGAGCAGTTCTTC
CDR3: CASSFGDASYNEQFF

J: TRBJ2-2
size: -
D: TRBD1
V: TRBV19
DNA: TGTGCCAGTAGTTTTATCTCCGGGACAGGGTATTCCGGGGAGCTGTTTTTT
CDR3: CASSFISGTGYSGELFF

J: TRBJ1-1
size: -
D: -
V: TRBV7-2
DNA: TGTGCCAGCCGGGGTAAGGATAACACTGAAGCTTTCTTT
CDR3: CASRGKDNTEAFF

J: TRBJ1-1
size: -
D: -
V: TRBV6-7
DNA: TGTGCCAGCAGTGATAACACTGAAGCTTTCTTT
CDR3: CASSDNTEAFF

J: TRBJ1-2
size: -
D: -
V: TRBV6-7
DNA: TGTGCCAGCAGGTCCCTCGGGGCTGGCTACACCTTC
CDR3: CASRSLGAGYTF

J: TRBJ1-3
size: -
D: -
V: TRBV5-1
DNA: TGCGCCAGCAGCTTGGGGGACTCTGGAAACACCATATATTTT
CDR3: CASSLGDSGNTIYF